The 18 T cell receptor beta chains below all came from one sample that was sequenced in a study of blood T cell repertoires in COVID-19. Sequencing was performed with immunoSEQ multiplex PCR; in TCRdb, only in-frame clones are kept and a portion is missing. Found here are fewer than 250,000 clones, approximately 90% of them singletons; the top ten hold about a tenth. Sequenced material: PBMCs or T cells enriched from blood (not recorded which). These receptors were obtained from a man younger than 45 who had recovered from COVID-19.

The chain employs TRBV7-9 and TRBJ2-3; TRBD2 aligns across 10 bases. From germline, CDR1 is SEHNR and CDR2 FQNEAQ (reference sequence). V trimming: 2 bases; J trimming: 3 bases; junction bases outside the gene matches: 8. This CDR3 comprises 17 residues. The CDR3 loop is CASSLNGEREGTDTQYF. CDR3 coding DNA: TGTGCCAGCAGCTTAAACGGGGAGCGGGAGGGAACAGATACGCAGTATTTT.

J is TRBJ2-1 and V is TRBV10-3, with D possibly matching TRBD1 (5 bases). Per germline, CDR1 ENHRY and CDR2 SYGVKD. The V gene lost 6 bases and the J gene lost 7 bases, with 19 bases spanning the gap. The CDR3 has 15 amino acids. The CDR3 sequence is CAISPSRALGNEQFF. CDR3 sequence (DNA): TGTGCCATCAGCCCCTCCAGGGCGTTGGGAAATGAGCAGTTCTTC.

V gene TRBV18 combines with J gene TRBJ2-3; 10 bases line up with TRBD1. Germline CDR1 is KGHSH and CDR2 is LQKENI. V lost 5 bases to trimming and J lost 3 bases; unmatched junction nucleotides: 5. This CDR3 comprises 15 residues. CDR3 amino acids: CASSSGTGVTDTQYF. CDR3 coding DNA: TGTGCCAGCTCATCCGGGACAGGGGTTACAGATACGCAGTATTTT.

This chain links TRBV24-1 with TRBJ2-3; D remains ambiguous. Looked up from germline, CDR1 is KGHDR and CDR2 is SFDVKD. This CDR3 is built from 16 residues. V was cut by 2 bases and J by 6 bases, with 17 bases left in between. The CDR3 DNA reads TGTGCCACCAGTGATTCGAGAGGCCCCCCCCGGGATACGCAGTATTTT. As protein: CATSDSRGPPRDTQYF.

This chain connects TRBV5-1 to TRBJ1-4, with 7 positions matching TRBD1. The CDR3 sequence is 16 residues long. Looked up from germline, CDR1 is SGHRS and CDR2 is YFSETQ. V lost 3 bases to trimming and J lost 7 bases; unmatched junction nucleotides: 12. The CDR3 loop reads CASSWARRQGGEKLFF. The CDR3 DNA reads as TGCGCCAGCAGCTGGGCACGCAGGCAGGGGGGTGAAAAACTGTTTTTT.

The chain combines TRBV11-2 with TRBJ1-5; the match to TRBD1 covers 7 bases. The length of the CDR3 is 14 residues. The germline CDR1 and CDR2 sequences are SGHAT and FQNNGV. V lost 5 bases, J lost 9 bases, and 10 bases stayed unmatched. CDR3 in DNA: TGTGCCAGCAGCGAATCAGGGGGATTTAGGCCCCAGCATTTT. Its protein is CASSESGGFRPQHF.

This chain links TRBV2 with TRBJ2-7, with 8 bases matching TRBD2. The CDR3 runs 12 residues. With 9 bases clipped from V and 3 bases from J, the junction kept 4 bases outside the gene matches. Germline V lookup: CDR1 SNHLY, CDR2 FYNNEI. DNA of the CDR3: TGTGCCAGTTCGGGACTAGGCTACGAGCAGTACTTC. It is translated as CASSGLGYEQYF.

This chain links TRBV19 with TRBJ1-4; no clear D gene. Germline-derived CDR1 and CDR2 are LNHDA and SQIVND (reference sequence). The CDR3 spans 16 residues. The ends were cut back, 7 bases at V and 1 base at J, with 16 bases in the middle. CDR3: CASNNFGGQTNEKLFF. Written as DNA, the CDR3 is TGTGCCAGTAATAATTTCGGCGGGCAAACTAATGAAAAACTGTTTTTT.

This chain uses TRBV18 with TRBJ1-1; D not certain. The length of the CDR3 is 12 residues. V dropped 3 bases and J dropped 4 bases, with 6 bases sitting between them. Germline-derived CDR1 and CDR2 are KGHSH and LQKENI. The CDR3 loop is CASSPDSTEAFF. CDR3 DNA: TGTGCCAGCTCACCGGACTCCACTGAAGCTTTCTTT.

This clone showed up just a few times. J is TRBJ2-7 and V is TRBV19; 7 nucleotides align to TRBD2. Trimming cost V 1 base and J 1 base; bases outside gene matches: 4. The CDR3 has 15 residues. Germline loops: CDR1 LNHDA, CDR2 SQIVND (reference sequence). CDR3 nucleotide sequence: TGTGCCAGTAGTATAGCGACCGGGAGGTCCTACGAGCAGTACTTC. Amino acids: CASSIATGRSYEQYF. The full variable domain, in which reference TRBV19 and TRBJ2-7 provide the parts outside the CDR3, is DGGITQSPKYLFRKEGQNVTLSCEQNLNHDAMYWYRQDPGQGLRLIYYSQIVNDFQKGDIAEGYSVSREKKESFPLTVTSAQKNPTAFYLCASSIATGRSYEQYFGPGTRLTVT.

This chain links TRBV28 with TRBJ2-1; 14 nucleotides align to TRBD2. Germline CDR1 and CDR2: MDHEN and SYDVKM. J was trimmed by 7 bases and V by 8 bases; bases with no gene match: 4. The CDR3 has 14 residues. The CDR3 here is CASAGLAGGNEQFF. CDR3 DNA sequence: TGTGCCAGCGCCGGACTAGCGGGAGGAAATGAGCAGTTCTTC.

CDR3 loop: CASSQGYGDTQYF. CDR3 bases: TGCGCCAGCAGCCAAGGGTACGGGGATACGCAGTATTTT. This rearrangement joins TRBV4-3 to TRBJ2-3; the D is unclear. Trimming pared 1 base from V and 6 bases from J, leaving 8 bases between. CDR1 and CDR2 (germline): LGHNA, YSLEER. CDR3 length equals 13 residues.

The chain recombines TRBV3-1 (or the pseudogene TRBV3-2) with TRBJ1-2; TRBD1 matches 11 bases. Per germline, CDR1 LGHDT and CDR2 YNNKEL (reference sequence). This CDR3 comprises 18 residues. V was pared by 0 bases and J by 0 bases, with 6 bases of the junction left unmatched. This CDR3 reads CASSQDRDRGRANYGYTF. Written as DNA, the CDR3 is TGTGCCAGCAGCCAAGACCGGGACAGGGGGAGAGCTAACTATGGCTACACCTTC.

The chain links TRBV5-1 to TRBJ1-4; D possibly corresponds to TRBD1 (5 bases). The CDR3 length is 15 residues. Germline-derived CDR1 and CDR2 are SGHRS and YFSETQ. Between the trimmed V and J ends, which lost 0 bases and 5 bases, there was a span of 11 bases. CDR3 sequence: CASSLDRPRNEKLFF. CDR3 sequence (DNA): TGCGCCAGCAGCTTGGACAGGCCCAGGAATGAAAAACTGTTTTTT.

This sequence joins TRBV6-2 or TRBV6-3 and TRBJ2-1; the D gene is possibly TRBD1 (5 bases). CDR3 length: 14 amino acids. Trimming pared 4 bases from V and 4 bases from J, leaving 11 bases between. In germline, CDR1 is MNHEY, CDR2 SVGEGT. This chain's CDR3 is CASSLRQLYNEQFF. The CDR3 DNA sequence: TGTGCCAGCAGTTTGAGACAGCTGTACAATGAGCAGTTCTTC.

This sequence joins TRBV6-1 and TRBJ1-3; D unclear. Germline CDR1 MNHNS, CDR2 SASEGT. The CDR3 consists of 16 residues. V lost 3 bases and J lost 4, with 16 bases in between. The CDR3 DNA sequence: TGTGCCAGCAGTGAGTTGGGCCCCCTACGAGGAAACACCATATATTTT. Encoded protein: CASSELGPLRGNTIYF.

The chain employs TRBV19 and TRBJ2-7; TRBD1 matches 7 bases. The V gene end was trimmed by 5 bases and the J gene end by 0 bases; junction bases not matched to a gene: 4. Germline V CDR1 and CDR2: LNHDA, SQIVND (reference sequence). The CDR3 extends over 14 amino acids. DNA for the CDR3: TGTGCCAGTAGTGGGACAGCGAACTCCTACGAGCAGTACTTC. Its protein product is CASSGTANSYEQYF. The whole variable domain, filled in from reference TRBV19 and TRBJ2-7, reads DGGITQSPKYLFRKEGQNVTLSCEQNLNHDAMYWYRQDPGQGLRLIYYSQIVNDFQKGDIAEGYSVSREKKESFPLTVTSAQKNPTAFYLCASSGTANSYEQYFGPGTRLTVT.

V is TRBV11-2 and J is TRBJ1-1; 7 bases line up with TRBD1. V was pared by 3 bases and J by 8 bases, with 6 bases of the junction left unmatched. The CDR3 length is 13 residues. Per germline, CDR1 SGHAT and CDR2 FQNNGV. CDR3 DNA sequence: TGTGCCAGCAGCTTCTGGGGGGACAGCGAAGCTTTCTTT. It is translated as CASSFWGDSEAFF.